This is a list of T cell receptor beta chains from one sample in a study of blood T cell repertoires in COVID-19. Repertoires were generated with immunoSEQ multiplex PCR, while TCRdb's copy carries only in-frame clones and drops some. The sample yields 150,000 to 200,000 clones, roughly 90% seen once. What was sequenced was peripheral blood. The receptors shown here come from a man aged 50-60 years with acute or convalescent COVID-19. Each CDR3 is given with its conserved first and last residue. A D gene is named only where the DNA matches it firmly. Size is stated for part of the rows, as once, few or many counts, or as a class when the clone is expanded.

abundance	v_gene	d_gene	j_gene	CDR3nt	CDR3aa
NA	TRBV18	NA	TRBJ1-3	TGTGCCAGCTCACCACCAAGTCGGAGTGGAAACACCATATATTTT	CASSPPSRSGNTIYF
NA	TRBV27	TRBD2	TRBJ2-2	TGTGCCAGCAGGACAGCGAGCGGGGGGGCAGGAGGGGAGCTGTTTTTT	CASRTASGGAGGELFF
once	TRBV7-9	NA	TRBJ2-2	TGTGCCAGCAGCCAGACTTCTGCCAGAAACACCGGGGAGCTGTTTTTT	CASSQTSARNTGELFF
once	TRBV10-3	TRBD1	TRBJ1-6	TGTGCCATCAGTGACTCGACAGGGGGCCGGGCACCCCTCCACTTT	CAISDSTGGRAPLHF
NA	TRBV28	NA	TRBJ1-3	TGTGCGTGGGCCCCCAGGTCTGGAAACACCATATATTTT	CAWAPRSGNTIYF
NA	TRBV7-2	NA	TRBJ2-2	TGTGCCAGCGCTGGGCCCGGGGAGCTGTTTTTT	CASAGPGELFF
few	TRBV28	NA	TRBJ1-4	TGTGCCAGCAGAGCGGGAGGTGGCGGAGATAATGAAAAACTGTTTTTT	CASRAGGGGDNEKLFF
NA	TRBV7-8	TRBD2	TRBJ2-5	TGTGCCAGCAGCCCGACTAGCGGAGTACAAGAGACCCAGTACTTC	CASSPTSGVQETQYF
once	TRBV7-9	NA	TRBJ1-1	TGTGCCAGCAGCTTAGACGGGGGTAGCACTGAAGCTTTCTTT	CASSLDGGSTEAFF
NA	TRBV7-3	TRBD2	TRBJ2-1	TGTGCCAGCAGCCGCTGGGCTAGCGGGAGTTACGGAACCACTGAGCAGTTCTTC	CASSRWASGSYGTTEQFF
NA	TRBV11-3	TRBD1	TRBJ2-1	TGTGCCAGCAGCCACGGACAGGGTTTGAATGAGCAGTTCTTC	CASSHGQGLNEQFF
once	TRBV30	NA	TRBJ2-7	TGTGCCTGGAGTGGGGGGAGGTTAGCGGATACCAATCGCGAGCAGTACTTC	CAWSGGRLADTNREQYF